This T cell receptor beta chain originates from a study of cytomegalovirus exposure and HLA in healthy donors. The study's findings and limits: A later analysis reportedly found fewer N-insertions in an Asian-associated ancestry cluster than the roughly 670-donor mean. In vitro confirmation showed a few CMV-associated chains to be CMV antigen specific. Many donors shared some public TCRs, even though most TCR sequences were rare.

Use of 60 Vbeta and 13 Jbeta primers characterized the PCR. TCRdb keeps only in-frame clones here, not all; method: immunoSEQ multiplex PCR. The table lists more than 90,000 clones, about four fifths of them singletons, with approximately 2% in the top ten. For this clone: Its antigen is still unknown.

Trimming stripped 1 base from V and 7 bases from J, with 14 bases between. CDR1 LNHDA and CDR2 SQIVND come from the germline V gene (reference sequence). The CDR3 consists of 15 residues. This chain links TRBV19 with TRBJ1-5; possible D gene TRBD1, 5 bases. This TCR came from a woman between 40 and 55 years old in good health and CMV-seronegative. Sequencing was carried out using PBMCs. The CDR3 loop is CASSIVSGIGQPQHF. DNA for the CDR3: TGTGCCAGTAGTATAGTCTCAGGGATTGGGCAGCCCCAGCATTTT.